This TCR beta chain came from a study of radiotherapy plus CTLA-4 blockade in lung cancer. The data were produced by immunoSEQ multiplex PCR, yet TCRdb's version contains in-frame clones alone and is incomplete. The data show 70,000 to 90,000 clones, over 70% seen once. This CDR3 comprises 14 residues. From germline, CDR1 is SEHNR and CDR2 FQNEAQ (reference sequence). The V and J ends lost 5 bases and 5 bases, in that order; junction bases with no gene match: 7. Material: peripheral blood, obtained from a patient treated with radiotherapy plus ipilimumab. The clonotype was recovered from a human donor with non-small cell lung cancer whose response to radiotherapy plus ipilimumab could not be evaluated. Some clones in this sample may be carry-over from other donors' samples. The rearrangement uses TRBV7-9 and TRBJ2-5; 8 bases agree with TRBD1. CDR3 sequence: CASSPKTGEETQYF. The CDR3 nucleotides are TGTGCCAGCAGCCCGAAGACAGGGGAGGAGACCCAGTACTTC.